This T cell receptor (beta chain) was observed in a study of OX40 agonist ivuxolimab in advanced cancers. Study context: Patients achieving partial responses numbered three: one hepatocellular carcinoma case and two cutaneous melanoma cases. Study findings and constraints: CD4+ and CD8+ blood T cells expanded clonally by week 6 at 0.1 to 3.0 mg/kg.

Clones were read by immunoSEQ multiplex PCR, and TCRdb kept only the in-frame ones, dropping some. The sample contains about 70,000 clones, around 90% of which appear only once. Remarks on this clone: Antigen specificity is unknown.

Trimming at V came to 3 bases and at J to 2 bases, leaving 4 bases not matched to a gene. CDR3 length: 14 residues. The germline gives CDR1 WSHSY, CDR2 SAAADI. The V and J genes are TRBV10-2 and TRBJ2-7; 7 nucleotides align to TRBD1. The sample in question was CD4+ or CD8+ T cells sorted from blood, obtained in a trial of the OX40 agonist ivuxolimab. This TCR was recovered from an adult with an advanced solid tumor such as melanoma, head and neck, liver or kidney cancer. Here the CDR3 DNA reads TGCGCCAGCAGTGACCAACAGGGGACCTACGAGCAGTACTTC. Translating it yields CASSDQQGTYEQYF.